Listed below are T cell receptor beta chains from one sample, sequenced in a study of CD4 T cells in relation to SARS-CoV-2 and coronaviruses. Their specific antigens are unknown. Method: immunoSEQ multiplex PCR; TCRdb's copy keeps in-frame clones and lacks some. The data contain 21,000 or so clones, less than 85% of them singletons. Sequenced material: CD4+ T cells from PBMCs, cultured in vitro. Receptors were obtained from a human donor in good health. The conserved cysteine and the conserved F or W are not part of the CDR3 here. D genes are given only for firm matches.

d_call: .; v_call: TRBV7-9; cdr3_aa: ASSYIGGGGTEAF
d_call: .; v_call: TRBV7-9; cdr3_aa: ASSLGAVNTEAF
d_call: TRBD1; v_call: TRBV6-6; cdr3_aa: ASRHTGTGPPRQY
d_call: TRBD1; v_call: TRBV19; cdr3_aa: ASRTGVHGVYEQY
d_call: .; v_call: TRBV11-2; cdr3_aa: ASSFTTIYEQY
d_call: .; v_call: TRBV5-5; cdr3_aa: ASSKFTPYEQY
d_call: .; v_call: TRBV20-1; cdr3_aa: SARNPSEQY
d_call: .; v_call: TRBV5-5; cdr3_aa: ASSPIGDTQY
d_call: TRBD2; v_call: TRBV18; cdr3_aa: ASSPQAGAGDTQY
d_call: .; v_call: TRBV19; cdr3_aa: ASSNYLPEAF
d_call: .; v_call: TRBV18; cdr3_aa: ASSPDRTRGEAF
d_call: .; v_call: TRBV10-1; cdr3_aa: ASSDAGNQPQH
d_call: .; v_call: TRBV9; cdr3_aa: ASSVEGVGGELF
d_call: .; v_call: TRBV5-8; cdr3_aa: ASSLSSRTDNTEAF
d_call: .; v_call: TRBV6-1; cdr3_aa: ASSEVGAQGEQY
d_call: .; v_call: TRBV6-1; cdr3_aa: ASSEFVNSGNTIY
d_call: TRBD1; v_call: TRBV5-1; cdr3_aa: ASRKGQGGNYGYT
d_call: .; v_call: TRBV7-7; cdr3_aa: ASSPNPGETQY
d_call: .; v_call: TRBV10-1; cdr3_aa: ASSSAGSSYEQY
d_call: .; v_call: TRBV19; cdr3_aa: ASKQQRDTEAF
d_call: TRBD2; v_call: TRBV10-3; cdr3_aa: AISGASGSADTQY
d_call: .; v_call: TRBV15; cdr3_aa: ATSRDPSPQGLRDNEQF
d_call: .; v_call: TRBV7-2; cdr3_aa: ASSLGTDNSPLH
d_call: TRBD2; v_call: TRBV7-9; cdr3_aa: ASSPRLASNEQF
d_call: .; v_call: TRBV5-1; cdr3_aa: ASSLALGETNYGYT
d_call: .; v_call: TRBV27; cdr3_aa: ASRRKVGGVGGYT
d_call: .; v_call: TRBV6-5; cdr3_aa: ASRTSSGEKLF
d_call: .; v_call: TRBV20-1; cdr3_aa: SASVLGRGPTDTQY
d_call: TRBD1; v_call: TRBV19; cdr3_aa: ASSNQGDQPQH
d_call: .; v_call: TRBV5-1; cdr3_aa: ASSSSTYEQY
d_call: TRBD1; v_call: TRBV2; cdr3_aa: ASNRDSGTEAF
d_call: TRBD1; v_call: TRBV19; cdr3_aa: ASSGDRPLDYNEQF
d_call: .; v_call: TRBV6-5; cdr3_aa: ASTEGNTGELF
d_call: .; v_call: TRBV6-5; cdr3_aa: ASRSTGNEQF
d_call: .; v_call: TRBV28; cdr3_aa: ASRGPGPGNEKLF
d_call: .; v_call: TRBV10-3; cdr3_aa: AISERNTEAF
d_call: .; v_call: TRBV19; cdr3_aa: ASSTPVRGWVAGELF
d_call: .; v_call: TRBV10-3; cdr3_aa: AISVEGANTGELF
d_call: .; v_call: TRBV30; cdr3_aa: AWGDTDKGAF
d_call: .; v_call: TRBV5-4; cdr3_aa: ASSAEDRRAEQY
d_call: .; v_call: TRBV2; cdr3_aa: ASSEQIGTQY
d_call: .; v_call: TRBV5-5; cdr3_aa: ASSFARAGAQNTEAF
d_call: TRBD2; v_call: TRBV23-1; cdr3_aa: ASSSSGRMGDTQY
d_call: TRBD2; v_call: TRBV5-1; cdr3_aa: ASSFMASGMNLETQY
d_call: .; v_call: TRBV4-2; cdr3_aa: ASSQDEGAGGNTIY
d_call: .; v_call: TRBV30; cdr3_aa: AWSNGLNTEAF
d_call: .; v_call: TRBV28; cdr3_aa: ASSLGTVHEQY
d_call: .; v_call: TRBV19; cdr3_aa: ASGMREANQPQH
d_call: .; v_call: TRBV19; cdr3_aa: ASSGALRETQY
d_call: .; v_call: TRBV25-1; cdr3_aa: ASGQGNYGYT
d_call: TRBD2; v_call: TRBV5-1; cdr3_aa: ASSLGLAGGGNSYEQY
d_call: .; v_call: TRBV14; cdr3_aa: ASSTHQGPYNSPLH
d_call: TRBD1; v_call: TRBV30; cdr3_aa: AWRGQGIETQY
d_call: TRBD1; v_call: TRBV7-9; cdr3_aa: ASSKQTTGRTGELF
d_call: TRBD1; v_call: TRBV10-3; cdr3_aa: AISESGQTYNEQF
d_call: .; v_call: TRBV7-8; cdr3_aa: ASSPNEKLF
d_call: .; v_call: TRBV7-9; cdr3_aa: ASSLEFDGEQY
d_call: .; v_call: TRBV2; cdr3_aa: ASSLTGSGNTIY
d_call: .; v_call: TRBV2; cdr3_aa: ASSPMVLRSYNEQF